This TCR beta chain is from a study of cytomegalovirus exposure and HLA in healthy donors. Study background: The roughly 120 validation repertoires used the same platform as the roughly 700 first-cohort repertoires (as reported by a later analysis).

Notes on the study in general: Researchers catalogued approximately 170 TCR beta chains as cytomegalovirus-associated. It was reported that the classifier diagnosed cytomegalovirus status with high specificity and sensitivity in both the original and validation cohorts.

Points on this clone: Its specificity is not known.

Germline lookup yields CDR1 SNHLY and CDR2 FYNNEI. With V trimmed by 6 bases and J by 4 bases, 4 bases remained unmatched. There are 14 residues in the CDR3. Sequencing used immunoSEQ multiplex PCR; TCRdb keeps in-frame clones, though not all of them. The sample yields over 200,000 clones, roughly 83% seen once. This chain uses TRBV2 with TRBJ2-1; TRBD2 matches 9 bases. Sequenced sample: PBMCs. The TCR was taken from a woman aged 18-29 years in good health and CMV-seronegative. The CDR3 protein is CASRREGRYNEQFF. The CDR3 DNA reads TGTGCCAGCAGGCGGGAGGGCCGGTACAATGAGCAGTTCTTC.